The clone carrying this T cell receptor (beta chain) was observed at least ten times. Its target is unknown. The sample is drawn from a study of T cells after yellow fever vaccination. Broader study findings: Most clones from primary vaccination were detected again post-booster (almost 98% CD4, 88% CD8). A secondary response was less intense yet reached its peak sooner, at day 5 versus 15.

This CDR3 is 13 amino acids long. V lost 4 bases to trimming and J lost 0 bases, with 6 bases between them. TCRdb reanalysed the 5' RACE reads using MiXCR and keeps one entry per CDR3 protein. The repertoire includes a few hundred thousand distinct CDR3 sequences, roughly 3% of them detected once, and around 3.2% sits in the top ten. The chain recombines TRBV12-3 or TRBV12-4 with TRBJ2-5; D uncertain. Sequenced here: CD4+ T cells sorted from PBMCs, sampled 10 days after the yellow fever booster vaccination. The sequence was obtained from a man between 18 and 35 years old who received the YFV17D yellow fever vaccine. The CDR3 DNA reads TGTGCCAGCAGTTCCCCAAACCAAGAGACCCAGTACTTC. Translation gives CASSSPNQETQYF.